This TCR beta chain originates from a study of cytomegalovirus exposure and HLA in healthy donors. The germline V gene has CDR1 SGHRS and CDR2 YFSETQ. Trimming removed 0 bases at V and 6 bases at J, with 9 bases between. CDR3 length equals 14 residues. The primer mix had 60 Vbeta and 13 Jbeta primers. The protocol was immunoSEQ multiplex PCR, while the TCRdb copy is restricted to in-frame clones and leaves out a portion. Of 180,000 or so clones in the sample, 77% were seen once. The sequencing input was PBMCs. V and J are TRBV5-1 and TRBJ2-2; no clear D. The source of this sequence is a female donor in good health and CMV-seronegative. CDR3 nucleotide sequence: TGCGCCAGCAGCTTGGAAGTCGGGTCCGGGGAGCTGTTTTTT. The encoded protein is CASSLEVGSGELFF.